One and the same sample provided the 32 T cell receptor beta chains below, sequenced in a study of T cells in Graves' hyperthyroidism and ophthalmopathy. What was amplified from RNA transcripts were TCR beta CDR3 regions. The primer set for the first-round RT-PCR of the TCR CDR3 was HTBI. TCRdb independently ran MiXCR on the multiplex PCR reads; one entry per CDR3 protein. This table holds some 510,000 distinct CDR3 sequences, 20% to 25% found once. Source material: blood. These receptors originate from a man between 18 and 29 years old with Graves' hyperthyroidism.

This clonotype was counted ten times or more. This chain uses TRBV7-8 with TRBJ2-4; D possibly matches TRBD1 or TRBD2 (6 bases each). CDR1 and CDR2 (germline): SGHVS, FQNEAQ. V was shortened by 5 bases and J by 2 bases, with 19 bases between the two germline ends. The CDR3 sequence is 17 residues long. DNA for the CDR3: TGTGCCAGCAGCCGGGGGCGACACAACCAGACCAAAAACATTCAGTACTTC. This codes for CASSRGRHNQTKNIQYF.

A remark on this clonotype: At one end, the junction sequence differs from germline, possibly due to a read error. V usage is TRBV18 and J usage is TRBJ1-1; no definite D call. In germline, CDR1 is KGHSH, CDR2 LQKENI. The CDR3 extends over 14 amino acids. DNA for the CDR3: TGTGCCAGTTCACGGGAGGGTTCGAACACTGAAGCTTTCTTT. It codes for CASSREGSNTEAFF.

The chain combines TRBV14 with TRBJ1-3; D gene ambiguous. The ends were cut back, 0 bases at V and 0 bases at J, with 6 bases in the middle. CDR3 length equals 15 residues. The V gene's germline CDR1 is SGHDN and CDR2 FVKESK. The CDR3 loop reads CASSQDAHSGNTIYF. The DNA for the CDR3 is TGTGCCAGCAGCCAAGATGCCCACTCTGGAAACACCATATATTTT.

This clonotype was counted many times. This chain uses TRBV6-5 with TRBJ1-2, with a tentative D call TRBD1 (6 bases). The CDR3 contains 14 residues. V was shortened by 2 bases and J by 2 bases, with 9 bases between the two germline ends. CDR1 and CDR2 from the germline V gene are MNHEY and SVGAGI. The CDR3 is CASSYPTGNYGYTF. Written as DNA, the CDR3 is TGTGCCAGCAGTTACCCAACAGGGAACTATGGCTACACCTTC.

In this sample, this clonotype turned up many times. The chain combines TRBV30 with TRBJ2-5; D possibly corresponds to TRBD1 (6 bases). Trimming removed 1 base at V and 6 bases at J, with 9 bases between. The CDR3 sequence is 12 residues long. Germline CDR1 GTSNPN, CDR2 SVGIG (reference sequence). For the CDR3, the DNA is TGTGCCTGGAGTGGGACAGAAAAGACCCAGTACTTC. It encodes CAWSGTEKTQYF.

This clonotype was seen a handful of times. The chain combines TRBV4-2 with TRBJ2-2; D might be TRBD2 (7 bases). Trimming cost V 0 bases and J 4 bases, with 15 bases left between them. The CDR3 length is 17 residues. Germline CDR1 and CDR2: LGHNA and YNFKEQ. The CDR3 reads CASSQESAGAPTGELFF. The CDR3 DNA sequence: TGTGCCAGCAGCCAAGAATCCGCGGGGGCTCCCACCGGGGAGCTGTTTTTT.

This clonotype was counted at least ten times. This chain connects TRBV11-2 to TRBJ2-7; perhaps TRBD2 as D (5 bases). This CDR3 contains 13 residues. Germline assignment: CDR1 SGHAT and CDR2 FQNNGV. With 5 bases removed from V and 4 bases from J, the gap between germline ends came to 12 bases. CDR3 loop: CASSLKRGYEQYF. The CDR3 region has the DNA TGTGCCAGCAGCCTTAAGAGAGGGTACGAGCAGTACTTC.

The gene calls are TRBV5-1 and TRBJ1-1, with TRBD1 identical over 10 bases. CDR3 length: 17 amino acids. The V and J ends lost 4 bases and 4 bases, in that order; junction bases with no gene match: 13. CDR1 is SGHRS and CDR2 is YFSETQ in the germline V gene. The DNA for the CDR3 is TGCGCCAGCAGCCTACTCCCGACCGGACAGGGGGGCACTGAAGCTTTCTTT. Translation: CASSLLPTGQGGTEAFF.

This chain connects TRBV28 to TRBJ1-2, with D perhaps TRBD1 (6 bases). V shed 4 bases and J shed 5 bases, with 14 bases lying between them. CDR1 MDHEN and CDR2 SYDVKM come from the germline V gene. The CDR3 sequence is 14 residues long. The CDR3 DNA reads as TGTGCCAGCAGTTCAACGTCAGGGGCTTATGGCTACACCTTC. Amino acid sequence: CASSSTSGAYGYTF.

At least ten counts were recorded for this clonotype. This sequence joins TRBV19 and TRBJ1-1; no clear D gene. CDR1 is LNHDA and CDR2 is SQIVND in the germline V gene (reference sequence). Between the trimmed V and J ends, which lost 3 bases and 6 bases, there was a span of 11 bases. This CDR3 contains 13 residues. DNA of the CDR3: TGTGCCAGTAGTATCGGAGGAGCCCCTGAAGCTTTCTTT. Protein product: CASSIGGAPEAFF.

Many counts were recorded for this clonotype. The CDR3 bases are TGTGCCAGCAGCACAGGGGCCGGCGCGCGTGGCTACACCTTC. As protein: CASSTGAGARGYTF. The genes are TRBV6-1 and TRBJ1-2; TRBD1 agrees at 7 bases. The V and J ends lost 6 bases and 7 bases, in that order; junction bases with no gene match: 11. This CDR3 is 14 amino acids long. Germline CDR1 is MNHNS and CDR2 is SASEGT.

The gene calls are TRBV19 and TRBJ2-1, with D unresolved. The CDR3 is made up of 13 amino acids. CDR1 is LNHDA and CDR2 is SQIVND in the germline V gene (reference sequence). V was shortened by 2 bases and J by 5 bases, with 7 bases between the two germline ends. The CDR3 reads CASSINWNNEQFF. The CDR3 DNA sequence: TGTGCCAGTAGTATAAATTGGAACAATGAGCAGTTCTTC.

The CDR3 sequence is CASSLEGGAGGPSYEQYF. The DNA for the CDR3 is TGTGCCAGCAGCTTAGAAGGAGGGGCCGGGGGGCCCTCCTACGAGCAGTACTTC. The chain employs TRBV7-6 and TRBJ2-7; D is perhaps TRBD2 (7 bases). The CDR3 runs to 18 residues. Germline V gene lookup returns CDR1 SGHVS and CDR2 FNYEAQ. V lost 1 base to trimming and J lost 0 bases, with 19 bases between them.

This clonotype came up many times. DNA of the CDR3: TGTGCCAGCTCACCCCCGGGGACCTACGAGCAGTACTTC. It translates to CASSPPGTYEQYF. The chain combines TRBV18 with TRBJ2-7; weak D call: TRBD2 (5 bases). This CDR3 is 13 amino acids long. V dropped 3 bases and J dropped 2 bases, with 8 bases sitting between them. CDR1 and CDR2 (germline): KGHSH, LQKENI.

This clonotype was observed many times. J is TRBJ2-7 and V is TRBV6-5, with TRBD1 as a possible D gene (6 bases). V lost 2 bases and J lost 3, with 17 bases in between. The CDR3 is 16 amino acids. Germline loops: CDR1 MNHEY, CDR2 SVGAGI. The CDR3 sequence is CASSYDTRDILYEQYF. DNA for the CDR3: TGTGCCAGCAGTTACGACACCCGGGACATCCTCTACGAGCAGTACTTC.

This clonotype showed up just a few times. This chain uses TRBV20-1 with TRBJ1-1, with D hard to call. The germline V gene has CDR1 DFQATT and CDR2 SNEGSKA (reference sequence). Between the trimmed V and J ends, which lost 6 bases and 1 base, there was a span of 12 bases. The CDR3 covers 13 residues. The CDR3 DNA reads as TGCAGTGCCAGGAACTTGCGGAACACTGAAGCTTTCTTT. Protein sequence: CSARNLRNTEAFF.

Ten or more counts support this clonotype. V gene TRBV30 combines with J gene TRBJ1-5; D gene unclear. The CDR3 covers 14 residues. Trimming pared 0 bases from V and 5 bases from J, leaving 11 bases between. CDR1 and CDR2 (germline): GTSNPN, SVGIG (reference sequence). The CDR3 spells CAWSVGVWDQPQHF. The CDR3 region has the DNA TGTGCCTGGAGTGTCGGAGTGTGGGATCAGCCCCAGCATTTT.

Regarding this clonotype: Given a much more abundant clone one base away, this may be a read error. V usage is TRBV5-1 and J usage is TRBJ2-7; D unclear. CDR3 length equals 14 residues. Germline V gene sequence: CDR1 SGHRS, CDR2 YFSETQ. The CDR3 bases are TGCGCCAGCAGCCCCGACCCGGGTCAATACGAGCGGTACTTC. Amino acids: CASSPDPGQYERYF.

This clonotype occurred many times. V usage is TRBV5-1 and J usage is TRBJ2-5; perhaps TRBD2 as D (7 bases). Germline-derived CDR1 and CDR2 are SGHRS and YFSETQ. The CDR3 covers 15 residues. Trimming pared 2 bases from V and 4 bases from J, leaving 15 bases between. The CDR3 reads CASSFTGRVGETQYF. The CDR3 coding sequence is TGCGCCAGCAGCTTTACAGGGAGGGTAGGAGAGACCCAGTACTTC.

This clonotype was counted ten times or more. The chain recombines TRBV6-2 or TRBV6-3 with TRBJ1-5; the D gene is possibly TRBD1 (5 bases). The CDR3 runs to 15 residues. V was pared by 7 bases and J by 0 bases, with 13 bases between. Per the germline V gene, CDR1 is MNHEY and CDR2 is SVGEGT. As DNA, the CDR3 is TGTGCCAGCAAGCAGGGACCCTATAGCAATCAGCCCCAGCATTTT. Translating it yields CASKQGPYSNQPQHF.

The sample holds many counts of this clonotype. This rearrangement joins TRBV7-8 to TRBJ1-1, with D unresolved. V was clipped by 1 base and J by 0 bases, with 12 bases between them. CDR3 length: 16 residues. Per the germline V gene, CDR1 is SGHVS and CDR2 is FQNEAQ. The CDR3 loop reads CASSLVVAELNTEAFF. The CDR3 DNA is TGTGCCAGCAGCTTAGTTGTCGCAGAGTTGAACACTGAAGCTTTCTTT. The variable domain in full, completed from reference TRBV7-8 and TRBJ1-1, reads GAGVSQSPRYKVAKRGQDVALRCDPISGHVSLFWYQQALGQGPEFLTYFQNEAQLDKSGLPSDRFFAERPEGSVSTLKIQRTQQEDSAVYLCASSLVVAELNTEAFFGQGTRLTVV.

In this sample, this clonotype turned up many times. This chain uses TRBV20-1 with TRBJ2-3; no definite D call. V lost 0 bases and J lost 9, with 16 bases in between. Germline lookup yields CDR1 DFQATT and CDR2 SNEGSKA (reference sequence). The CDR3 extends over 14 amino acids. The CDR3 sequence is CSARDRTRFLTQYF. The CDR3 region has the DNA TGCAGTGCTAGAGATCGAACCCGGTTTTTGACGCAGTATTTT.

Many counts were recorded for this clonotype. V gene TRBV27 combines with J gene TRBJ1-2; unclear D gene. Trimming pared 0 bases from V and 9 bases from J, leaving 17 bases between. The CDR3 is 15 amino acids. Per the germline V gene, CDR1 is MNHEY and CDR2 is SMNVEV (reference sequence). CDR3 sequence reads: CASSLSTANRGSYTF. The CDR3, as DNA: TGTGCCAGCAGTTTATCCACAGCGAACAGAGGGAGCTACACCTTC.

This clonotype occurred many times. Here the CDR3 DNA reads TGCGCCAGCAGGTCTACAGTGGGCAATCAGCCCCAGCATTTT. Its protein is CASRSTVGNQPQHF. The rearrangement uses TRBV10-2 and TRBJ1-5; unclear D gene. V lost 6 bases to trimming and J lost 2 bases, with 11 bases between them. The length of the CDR3 is 14 residues. Per the germline V gene, CDR1 is WSHSY and CDR2 is SAAADI.

This clonotype was counted between two and nine times. This chain uses TRBV7-8 with TRBJ2-7; TRBD1 matches 8 bases. CDR1 is SGHVS, CDR2 FQNEAQ, per germline. V was pared by 3 bases and J by 2 bases, with 6 bases of the junction left unmatched. The CDR3 runs to 15 residues. Here the CDR3 reads CASSFWQGATYEQYF. The CDR3 bases are TGTGCCAGCAGCTTCTGGCAGGGGGCTACCTACGAGCAGTACTTC. The full variable domain, rest sourced from reference TRBV7-8 and TRBJ2-7, is GAGVSQSPRYKVAKRGQDVALRCDPISGHVSLFWYQQALGQGPEFLTYFQNEAQLDKSGLPSDRFFAERPEGSVSTLKIQRTQQEDSAVYLCASSFWQGATYEQYFGPGTRLTVT.

This clonotype was seen a single time. CDR3 amino acids: CASSRPGGYTF. The CDR3 nucleotides read TGTGCCAGCAGTAGGCCAGGTGGCTACACCTTC. V and J are TRBV28 and TRBJ1-2, with D hard to call. The CDR3 extends over 11 amino acids. V was shortened by 5 bases and J by 7 bases, with 8 bases between the two germline ends. From germline, CDR1 is MDHEN and CDR2 SYDVKM.

This clonotype appeared many times. V gene TRBV27 combines with J gene TRBJ1-5; 7 bases match TRBD1. This CDR3 has 15 amino acids. The germline CDR1 and CDR2 sequences are MNHEY and SMNVEV (reference sequence). V lost 5 bases to trimming and J lost 1 base; unmatched junction nucleotides: 5. In DNA, the CDR3 is TGTGCCAGCAGTCCGACAGGGTACAGCAATCAGCCCCAGCATTTT. This encodes CASSPTGYSNQPQHF.

In its sample, this clonotype was seen a few times. V usage is TRBV19 and J usage is TRBJ2-2, with TRBD2 as a possible D gene (7 bases). V dropped 0 bases and J dropped 4 bases, with 21 bases sitting between them. The germline CDR1 and CDR2 sequences are LNHDA and SQIVND (reference sequence). This CDR3 comprises 19 residues. The CDR3 here is CASSIEGSRGGRLTGELFF. In DNA form, the CDR3 reads TGTGCCAGTAGTATAGAGGGAAGTAGGGGGGGGCGACTCACCGGGGAGCTGTTTTTT.

This clonotype has ten or more counts. CDR3 loop: CASSPGKTQYF. Written as DNA, the CDR3 is TGTGCCAGCAGCCCCGGAAAAACCCAGTACTTC. The chain joins TRBV14 to TRBJ2-5, with unresolved D. This CDR3 has 11 residues. The germline gives CDR1 SGHDN, CDR2 FVKESK. V lost 4 bases and J lost 8, with 8 bases in between.

In this sample, this clonotype turned up many times. The chain has TRBV10-3 and TRBJ2-5, with D tentatively TRBD1 (7 bases). Germline V gives CDR1 ENHRY, CDR2 SYGVKD. Trimming took off 7 bases at V and 4 bases at J, with 13 bases between the two ends. The CDR3 loop spans 13 amino acids. In nucleotides, the CDR3 is TGTGCCATCATGGAGGGGGCGGGAGAGACCCAGTACTTC. Its translation is CAIMEGAGETQYF.

The CDR3 nucleotides are TGTGCCAGCAGGACCGGGACAGTGACCACCGGGGAGCTGTTTTTT. Its protein product is CASRTGTVTTGELFF. The chain has TRBV12-3 or TRBV12-4 and TRBJ2-2; 7 bases map to TRBD1. The CDR3 runs 15 residues. V lost 6 bases and J lost 4; bases outside the gene matches: 8.

This chain uses TRBV11-2 with TRBJ2-5; D ambiguous. The CDR3 is made up of 15 amino acids. Germline CDR1 and CDR2: SGHAT and FQNNGV. V dropped 4 bases and J dropped 2 bases, with 14 bases sitting between them. This chain's CDR3 is CASSSPLGSQETQYF. In nucleotides, the CDR3 is TGTGCCAGCAGCTCCCCTTTAGGCAGTCAAGAGACCCAGTACTTC.